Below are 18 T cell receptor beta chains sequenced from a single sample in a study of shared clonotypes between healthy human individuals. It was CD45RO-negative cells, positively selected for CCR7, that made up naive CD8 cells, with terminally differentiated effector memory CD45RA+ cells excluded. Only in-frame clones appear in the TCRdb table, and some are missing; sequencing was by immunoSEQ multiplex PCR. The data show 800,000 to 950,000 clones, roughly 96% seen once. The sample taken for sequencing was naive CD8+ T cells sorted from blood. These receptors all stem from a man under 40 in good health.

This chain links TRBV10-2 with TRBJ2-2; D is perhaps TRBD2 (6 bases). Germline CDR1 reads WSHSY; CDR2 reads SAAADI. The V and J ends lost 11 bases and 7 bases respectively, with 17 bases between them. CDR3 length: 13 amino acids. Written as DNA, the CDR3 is TGCGCCGGTCTAGCGACTACAGGCGGGGAGCTGTTTTTT. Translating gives CAGLATTGGELFF.

The CDR3 bases are TGTGCCAGCATCAAAACGGATCCCCCTAGTCGGGAGACCCAGTACTTC. As protein: CASIKTDPPSRETQYF. The V and J genes are TRBV21-1 and TRBJ2-5; TRBD2 is taken as the D call from the table, unchecked against the DNA. TRBV21-1 is flagged as a pseudogene. The CDR3 consists of 16 residues.

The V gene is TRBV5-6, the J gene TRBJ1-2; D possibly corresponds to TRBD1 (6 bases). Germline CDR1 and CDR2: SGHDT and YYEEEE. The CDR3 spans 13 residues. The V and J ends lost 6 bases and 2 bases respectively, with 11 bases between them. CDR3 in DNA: TGTGCCAGCAACCCCCAGGGGAACTATGGCTACACCTTC. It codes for CASNPQGNYGYTF.

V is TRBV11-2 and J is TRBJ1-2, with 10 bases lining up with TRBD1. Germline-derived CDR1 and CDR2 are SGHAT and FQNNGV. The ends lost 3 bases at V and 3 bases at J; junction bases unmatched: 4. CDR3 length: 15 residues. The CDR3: CASSLGTGADYGYTF. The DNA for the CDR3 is TGTGCCAGCAGCTTGGGGACAGGGGCTGACTATGGCTACACCTTC. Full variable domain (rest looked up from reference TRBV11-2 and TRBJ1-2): EAGVAQSPRYKIIEKRQSVAFWCNPISGHATLYWYQQILGQGPKLLIQFQNNGVVDDSQLPKDRFSAERLKGVDSTLKIQPAKLEDSAVYLCASSLGTGADYGYTFGSGTRLTVV.

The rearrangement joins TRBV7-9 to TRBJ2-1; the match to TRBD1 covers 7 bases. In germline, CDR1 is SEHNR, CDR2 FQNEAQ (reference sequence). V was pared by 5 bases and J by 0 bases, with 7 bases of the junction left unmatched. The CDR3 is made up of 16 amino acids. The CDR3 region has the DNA TGTGCCAGCAGCGGGAAGGACAGGAGCTCCTACAATGAGCAGTTCTTC. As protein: CASSGKDRSSYNEQFF.

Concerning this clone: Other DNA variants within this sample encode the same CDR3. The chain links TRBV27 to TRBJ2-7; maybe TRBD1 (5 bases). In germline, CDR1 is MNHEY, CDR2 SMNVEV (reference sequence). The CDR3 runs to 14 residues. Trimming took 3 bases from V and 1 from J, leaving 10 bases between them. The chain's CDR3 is CASSLAGLSYEQYF. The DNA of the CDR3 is TGTGCCAGCAGTTTGGCAGGGTTGTCCTACGAGCAGTACTTC.

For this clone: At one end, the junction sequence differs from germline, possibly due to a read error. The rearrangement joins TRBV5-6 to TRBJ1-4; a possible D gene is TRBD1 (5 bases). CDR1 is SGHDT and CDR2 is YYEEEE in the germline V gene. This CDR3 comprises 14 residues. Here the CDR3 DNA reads TGTGCCAGCAGCTTGCAGGGTGCTAATCAAAAACTGTTTTTT. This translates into CASSLQGANQKLFF.

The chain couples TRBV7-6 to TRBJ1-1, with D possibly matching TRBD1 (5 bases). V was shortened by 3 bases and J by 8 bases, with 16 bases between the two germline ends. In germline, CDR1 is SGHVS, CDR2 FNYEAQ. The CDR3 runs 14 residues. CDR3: CASSLGQGTREAFF. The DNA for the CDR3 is TGTGCCAGCAGCTTGGGGCAAGGGACTAGAGAAGCTTTCTTT.

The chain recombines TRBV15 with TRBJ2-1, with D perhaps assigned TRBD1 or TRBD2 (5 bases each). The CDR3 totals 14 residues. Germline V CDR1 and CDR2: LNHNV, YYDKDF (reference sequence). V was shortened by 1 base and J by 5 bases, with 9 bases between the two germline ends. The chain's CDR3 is CATSRGGSHNEQFF. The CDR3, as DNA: TGTGCCACCAGCAGAGGGGGGAGTCACAATGAGCAGTTCTTC.

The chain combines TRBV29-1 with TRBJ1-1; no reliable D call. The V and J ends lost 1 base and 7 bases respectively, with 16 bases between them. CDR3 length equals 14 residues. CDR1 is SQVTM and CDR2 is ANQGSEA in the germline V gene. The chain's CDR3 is CSVEGQTYPFEAFF. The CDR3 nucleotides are TGCAGCGTTGAAGGGCAGACCTATCCCTTTGAAGCTTTCTTT.

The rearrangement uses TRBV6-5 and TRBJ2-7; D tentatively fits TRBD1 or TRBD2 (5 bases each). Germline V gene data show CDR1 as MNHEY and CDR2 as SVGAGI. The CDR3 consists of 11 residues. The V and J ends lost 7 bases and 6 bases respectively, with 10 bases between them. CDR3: CASTTGAEQYF. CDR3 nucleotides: TGTGCCAGCACAACCGGGGCCGAGCAGTACTTC.

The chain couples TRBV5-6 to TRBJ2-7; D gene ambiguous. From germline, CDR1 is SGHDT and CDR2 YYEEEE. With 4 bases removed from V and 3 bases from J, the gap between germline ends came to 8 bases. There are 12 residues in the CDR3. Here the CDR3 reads CASSRSRYEQYF. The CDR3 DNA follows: TGTGCCAGCAGCCGGTCTCGCTACGAGCAGTACTTC. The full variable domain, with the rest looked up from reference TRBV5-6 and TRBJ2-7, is DAGVTQSPTHLIKTRGQQVTLRCSPKSGHDTVSWYQQALGQGPQFIFQYYEEEERQRGNFPDRFSGHQFPNYSSELNVNALLLGDSALYLCASSRSRYEQYFGPGTRLTVT.

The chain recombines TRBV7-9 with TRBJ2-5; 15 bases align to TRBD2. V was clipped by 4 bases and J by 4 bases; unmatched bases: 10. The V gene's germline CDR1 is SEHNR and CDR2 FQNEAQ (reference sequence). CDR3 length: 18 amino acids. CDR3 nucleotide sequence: TGTGCCAGCAGCTCAACCGGACTAGCGGGAGGGCTAGGAGAGACCCAGTACTTC. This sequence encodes CASSSTGLAGGLGETQYF.

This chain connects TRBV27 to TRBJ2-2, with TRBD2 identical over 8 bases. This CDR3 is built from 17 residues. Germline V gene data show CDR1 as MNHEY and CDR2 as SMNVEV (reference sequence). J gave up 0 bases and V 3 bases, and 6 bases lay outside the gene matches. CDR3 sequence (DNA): TGTGCCAGCAGTTTGGCGAGCGGGAGCGCGAACACCGGGGAGCTGTTTTTT. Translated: CASSLASGSANTGELFF.

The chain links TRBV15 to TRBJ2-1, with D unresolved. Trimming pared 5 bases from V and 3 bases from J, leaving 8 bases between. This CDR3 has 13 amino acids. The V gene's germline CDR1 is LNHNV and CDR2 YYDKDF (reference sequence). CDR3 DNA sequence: TGTGCCACCAGCTTCGGCTTCTACAATGAGCAGTTCTTC. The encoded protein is CATSFGFYNEQFF. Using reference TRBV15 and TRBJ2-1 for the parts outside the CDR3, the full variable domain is DAMVIQNPRYQVTQFGKPVTLSCSQTLNHNVMYWYQQKSSQAPKLLFHYYDKDFNNEADTPDNFQSRRPNTSFCFLDIRSPGLGDTAMYLCATSFGFYNEQFFGPGTRLTVL.

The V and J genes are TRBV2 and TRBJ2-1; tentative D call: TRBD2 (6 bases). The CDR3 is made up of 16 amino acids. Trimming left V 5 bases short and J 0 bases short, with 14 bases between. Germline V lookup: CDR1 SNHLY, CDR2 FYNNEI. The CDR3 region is CASSLSGISSYNEQFF. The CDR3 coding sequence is TGTGCCAGCAGTCTTAGCGGTATAAGCTCCTACAATGAGCAGTTCTTC.

The CDR3 spells CAITGGQGLSNEQFF. The CDR3 bases are TGTGCCATCACTGGGGGACAGGGCCTAAGCAATGAGCAGTTCTTC. The V and J genes are TRBV10-3 and TRBJ2-1; 9 nucleotides agree with TRBD1. This CDR3 has 15 residues. Germline assignment: CDR1 ENHRY and CDR2 SYGVKD. V lost 7 bases and J lost 6; bases outside the gene matches: 10.

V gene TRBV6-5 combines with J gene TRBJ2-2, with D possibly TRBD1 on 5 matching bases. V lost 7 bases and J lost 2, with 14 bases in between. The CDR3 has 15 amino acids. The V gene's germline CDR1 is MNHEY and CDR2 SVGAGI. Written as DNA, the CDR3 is TGTGCCAGCAACCCCCAGGGCCTTAACACCGGGGAGCTGTTTTTT. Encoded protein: CASNPQGLNTGELFF.